These 16 T cell receptor beta chains share one sample of origin, sequenced in a study of vaccination and CD4 T cells after COVID-19. Their antigens remain unidentified. Treatment here: approximately 10-day PBMC culture with coronavirus spike peptide pools or control peptides (ViraFEST assay). At the Johns Hopkins FTIC core, DNA taken from cultured CD4+ T cells was sequenced by way of the Oncomine TCR Beta short-read assay. In TCRdb, the PCR reads were re-called with MiXCR into one record per CDR3 protein. The data show roughly 19,000 distinct CDR3 sequences, roughly 64% seen once. The specimen sequenced was CD4+ T cells from blood, cultured in vitro. These receptors originate from a human donor who had recovered from COVID-19.

This rearrangement joins TRBV20-1 to TRBJ2-6; no definite D call. Germline assignment: CDR1 DFQATT and CDR2 SNEGSKA (reference sequence). The CDR3 is made up of 14 amino acids. The germline V and J ends were trimmed by 6 bases and 4 bases, with 13 bases remaining between them. CDR3 amino acids: CSAAELRGANVLTF. The DNA for the CDR3 is TGCAGTGCGGCCGAACTCCGCGGGGCCAACGTCCTGACTTTC.

The genes are TRBV12-3 or TRBV12-4 and TRBJ2-5, with 11 bases matching TRBD2. Losses at the gene ends were 6 bases for V and 2 bases for J; bases not matched to a gene: 8. The CDR3 length is 16 residues. Here the CDR3 DNA reads TGTGCCAGCAGCTTGGGAACTAGCGGGAGACAAGAGACCCAGTACTTC. This codes for CASSLGTSGRQETQYF.

This clonotype has only one observation. This chain links TRBV7-8 with TRBJ1-2; the D gene is possibly TRBD1 (5 bases). The V gene's germline CDR1 is SGHVS and CDR2 FQNEAQ. With 5 bases removed from V and 6 bases from J, the gap between germline ends came to 19 bases. The CDR3 spans 15 residues. The CDR3 loop is CASSLQLSPGDGYTF. The CDR3 DNA sequence: TGTGCCAGCAGCCTTCAATTAAGTCCGGGGGATGGCTACACCTTC.

The V gene is TRBV11-1, the J gene TRBJ2-2; perhaps D is TRBD1 or TRBD2 (5 bases each). Per germline, CDR1 SGHAT and CDR2 FQDESV (reference sequence). V lost 4 bases and J 2 bases, leaving 14 bases between the germline ends. The CDR3 length is 16 residues. The CDR3 bases are TGTGCCAGCAGCTGGGTTGGTGGGACCAACACCGGGGAGCTGTTTTTT. Its translation: CASSWVGGTNTGELFF.

The chain uses TRBV18 and TRBJ2-5; 11 bases are shared with TRBD2. J lost 5 bases, V lost 4 bases, and 3 bases had no gene match. The CDR3 totals 14 residues. Germline CDR1 reads KGHSH; CDR2 reads LQKENI. In DNA form, the CDR3 reads TGTGCCAGCTCACGCACTAGCGGGAGTGAGACCCAGTACTTC. Translating gives CASSRTSGSETQYF.

The table lists this clonotype with a few counts. This CDR3 reads CASSLSSTAVSYEQYF. CDR3 sequence (DNA): TGTGCCAGCAGCTTATCTTCGACGGCTGTCTCCTACGAGCAGTACTTC. J is TRBJ2-7 and V is TRBV11-2; no clear D. The CDR3 is 16 residues long. V dropped 2 bases and J dropped 0 bases, with 14 bases sitting between them. Germline V CDR1 and CDR2: SGHAT, FQNNGV.

In this sample, this clonotype is medium-sized. This chain links TRBV15 with TRBJ1-2; D gene unclear. The V gene's germline CDR1 is LNHNV and CDR2 YYDKDF (reference sequence). The CDR3 is 17 residues long. V lost 1 base and J 1 base, leaving 16 bases between the germline ends. The CDR3 sequence is CATSRGGNLALNYGYTF. In DNA form, the CDR3 reads TGTGCCACCAGCAGAGGAGGAAATCTGGCCCTTAACTATGGCTACACCTTC.

This clonotype was picked up a small number of times. The V call is TRBV7-2, the J call TRBJ1-1; TRBD1 is a possible D gene (6 bases). CDR3 length equals 14 residues. The germline V gene has CDR1 SGHTA and CDR2 FQGNSA. V lost 2 bases and J 10 bases, leaving 17 bases between the germline ends. DNA of the CDR3: TGTGCCAGCAGCTTACAGGGGACGGCTGGCGGAGCTTTCTTT. It yields the protein CASSLQGTAGGAFF.

The V call is TRBV7-9, the J call TRBJ1-5; weak D call: TRBD1 (5 bases). The length of the CDR3 is 17 residues. Germline V gene lookup returns CDR1 SEHNR and CDR2 FQNEAQ (reference sequence). V shed 5 bases and J shed 2 bases, with 19 bases lying between them. In DNA form, the CDR3 reads TGTGCCAGCAGCCCCGGTAGGGGTGGGCGCGGCAATCAGCCCCAGCATTTT. It is translated as CASSPGRGGRGNQPQHF.

This sequence joins TRBV6-1 and TRBJ1-2; D ambiguous. The CDR3 covers 12 residues. Germline-derived CDR1 and CDR2 are MNHNS and SASEGT. V lost 6 bases to trimming and J lost 4 bases, with 9 bases between them. CDR3 loop: CASSPYGYGYTF. CDR3 in DNA: TGTGCCAGCAGCCCCTACGGCTATGGCTACACCTTC.

The chain's CDR3 is CASNFEGSTYGYTF. The CDR3 region has the DNA TGTGCCAGCAACTTCGAAGGCAGCACCTATGGCTACACCTTC. The J gene is TRBJ1-2, the V gene TRBV2; no definite D call. From germline, CDR1 is SNHLY and CDR2 FYNNEI. The V end lost 7 bases, the J end lost 4 bases, and 16 bases lay between the germline ends. The CDR3 runs to 14 residues.

This clonotype was seen more than once but under ten times. The genes are TRBV6-1 and TRBJ1-5; 9 bases match TRBD1. J gave up 5 bases and V 3 bases, and 8 bases lay outside the gene matches. Germline V gives CDR1 MNHNS, CDR2 SASEGT. The CDR3 has 16 residues. The CDR3 loop is CASSDLPGQGDQPQHF. CDR3 DNA: TGTGCCAGCAGTGACCTGCCGGGACAGGGCGATCAGCCCCAGCATTTT.

V is TRBV19 and J is TRBJ2-2; D is unclear. Trimming took off 7 bases at V and 5 bases at J, with 11 bases between the two ends. This CDR3 is 13 amino acids long. Germline V lookup: CDR1 LNHDA, CDR2 SQIVND (reference sequence). The DNA of the CDR3 is TGTGCCAGTAACCGGGTCCCAACCGGGGAGCTGTTTTTT. This sequence encodes CASNRVPTGELFF.

V gene TRBV6-1 combines with J gene TRBJ1-3; the match to TRBD1 covers 8 bases. From germline, CDR1 is MNHNS and CDR2 SASEGT. The CDR3 extends over 13 amino acids. The J segment lost 8 bases and the V segment lost 6 bases, leaving 6 bases of the junction unmatched. DNA for the CDR3: TGTGCCAGCAGACAGGGGGTCGAAGACACCATATATTTT. As protein: CASRQGVEDTIYF.

The chain uses TRBV2 and TRBJ2-7, with D maybe TRBD2 (6 bases). Trimming pared 4 bases from V and 3 bases from J, leaving 7 bases between. Germline V gene data show CDR1 as SNHLY and CDR2 as FYNNEI. There are 12 residues in the CDR3. Written as DNA, the CDR3 is TGTGCCAGCAGTGTAGCGGACTACGAGCAGTACTTC. Translation gives CASSVADYEQYF. Based on the CDR3 plus reference TRBV2 and TRBJ2-7, the full variable domain is EPEVTQTPSHQVTQMGQEVILRCVPISNHLYFYWYRQILGQKVEFLVSFYNNEISEKSEIFDDQFSVERPDGSNFTLKIRSTKLEDSAMYFCASSVADYEQYFGPGTRLTVT.

This chain connects TRBV7-2 to TRBJ2-5, with 8 bases aligning to TRBD1. The germline V gene encodes CDR1 SGHTA and CDR2 FQGNSA. Germline trimming cut 3 bases from V and 2 bases from J; bases unmatched to any gene: 2. The CDR3 runs to 14 residues. The CDR3, as DNA: TGTGCCAGCAGCTTGGACAGGGCTCAAGAGACCCAGTACTTC. It encodes CASSLDRAQETQYF.